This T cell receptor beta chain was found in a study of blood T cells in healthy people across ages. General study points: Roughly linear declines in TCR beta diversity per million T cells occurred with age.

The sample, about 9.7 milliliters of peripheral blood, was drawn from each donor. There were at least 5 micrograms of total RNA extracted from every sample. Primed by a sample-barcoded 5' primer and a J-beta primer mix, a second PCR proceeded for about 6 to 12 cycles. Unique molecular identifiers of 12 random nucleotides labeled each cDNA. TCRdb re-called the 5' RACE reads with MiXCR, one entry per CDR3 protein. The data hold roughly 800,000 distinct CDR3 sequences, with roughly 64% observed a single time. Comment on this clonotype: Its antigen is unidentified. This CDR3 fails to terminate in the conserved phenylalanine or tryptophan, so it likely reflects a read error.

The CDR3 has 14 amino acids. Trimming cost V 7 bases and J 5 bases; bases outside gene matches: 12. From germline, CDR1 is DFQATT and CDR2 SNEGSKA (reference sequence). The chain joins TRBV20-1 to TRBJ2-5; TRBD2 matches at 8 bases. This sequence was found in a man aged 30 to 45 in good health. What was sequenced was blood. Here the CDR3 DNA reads TGCAGTGTTAATCCCAGCGGGGGCAGGGAGACCCAGTACTTA. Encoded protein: CSVNPSGGRETQYL.